What follows are 28 T cell receptor beta chains derived from one specimen sequenced in a study of OX40 agonist ivuxolimab in advanced cancers. Method: immunoSEQ multiplex PCR; TCRdb's copy keeps in-frame clones and lacks some. In the table there are approximately 10,000 clones, approximately 86% of which are singletons. Sequencing was performed on CD4+ or CD8+ T cells sorted from blood, taken in a trial of the OX40 agonist ivuxolimab. Receptor source: an adult with an advanced solid tumor such as melanoma, head and neck, liver or kidney cancer.

The CDR3 DNA reads TGTGCCAGCAGCTTGGCGGGACAGGGGTCCTATGGCTACACCTTC. It is translated as CASSLAGQGSYGYTF. V usage is TRBV5-4 and J usage is TRBJ1-2, with 10 bases matching TRBD1. There are 15 residues in the CDR3. Per the germline V gene, CDR1 is SGHNT and CDR2 is YYREEE (reference sequence). V gave up 0 bases and J gave up 4 bases; unmatched junction bases: 3.

This clone turned up a few times. The chain couples TRBV28 to TRBJ2-3, with 7 bases identical to TRBD1. Germline V CDR1 and CDR2: MDHEN, SYDVKM. The CDR3 runs 14 residues. Unmatched junction bases numbered 3, after V lost 5 bases and J lost 1 base. The CDR3 DNA sequence: TGTGCCAGCAGTGACAGGGATGGCACAGATACGCAGTATTTT. Translating it yields CASSDRDGTDTQYF. The full variable domain, with the rest looked up from reference TRBV28 and TRBJ2-3, is DVKVTQSSRYLVKRTGEKVFLECVQDMDHENMFWYRQDPGLGLRLIYFSYDVKMKEKGDIPEGYSVSREKKERFSLILESASTNQTSMYLCASSDRDGTDTQYFGPGTRLTVL.

This clone was observed a single time. The rearrangement joins TRBV6-5 to TRBJ2-1; possible D gene TRBD1, 5 bases. Trimming removed 4 bases from V and 10 bases from J, with 8 bases in between. The CDR3 runs to 11 residues. Per the germline V gene, CDR1 is MNHEY and CDR2 is SVGAGI. The CDR3 DNA reads TGTGCCAGCAGTTCCTACAGGGAGCAGTTCTTC. This gives the protein CASSSYREQFF.

V is TRBV9 and J is TRBJ2-1, with TRBD2 matching over 10 bases. The CDR3 is 16 residues long. The germline V gene has CDR1 SGDLS and CDR2 YYNGEE. After removal of 3 bases from V and 1 base from J, the junction contained 4 bases not matched to a gene. The CDR3 DNA is TGTGCCAGCAGCGATTTAGCGGGAGGATCCTACAATGAGCAGTTCTTC. Translation gives CASSDLAGGSYNEQFF. The complete variable domain, with remaining parts taken from reference TRBV9 and TRBJ2-1, reads DSGVTQTPKHLITATGQRVTLRCSPRSGDLSVYWYQQSLDQGLQFLIQYYNGEERAKGNILERFSAQQFPDLHSELNLSSLELGDSALYFCASSDLAGGSYNEQFFGPGTRLTVL.

V and J are TRBV10-1 and TRBJ2-5, with D maybe TRBD2 (6 bases). The DNA matches TRBJ2-7 better at its end, which makes the J call doubtful. CDR1 and CDR2 from the germline V gene are WNHNN and SYGVQD (reference sequence). The CDR3 loop spans 13 amino acids. The DNA for the CDR3 is TGCGCCAGCAGTCAGACTAGGGGAGGCGAGCAGTACTTC. This sequence encodes CASSQTRGGEQYF.

The chain joins TRBV7-6 to TRBJ2-7; 7 bases fit TRBD1. V dropped 5 bases and J dropped 3; count of bases not matched to a gene: 10. CDR1 and CDR2 from the germline V gene are SGHVS and FNYEAQ. The CDR3 is made up of 15 amino acids. CDR3 bases: TGTGCCAGCAGCCCCAGACAGGGTAGCATCTACGAGCAGTACTTC. As protein: CASSPRQGSIYEQYF.

The rearrangement joins TRBV7-8 to TRBJ2-3, with 11 bases identical to TRBD2. The CDR3 extends over 18 amino acids. Germline-derived CDR1 and CDR2 are SGHVS and FQNEAQ. The trim removed 8 bases at V and 0 bases at J, leaving 13 bases unmatched. The CDR3 spells CASHVSSGRSTSTDTQYF. The CDR3 region has the DNA TGTGCCAGCCACGTCTCTAGCGGGAGGTCGACTAGCACAGATACGCAGTATTTT.

The rearrangement joins TRBV28 to TRBJ2-7; TRBD2 aligns across 14 bases. The CDR3 totals 14 residues. V dropped 6 bases and J dropped 4; count of bases not matched to a gene: 2. The V gene's germline CDR1 is MDHEN and CDR2 SYDVKM. The CDR3 DNA reads as TGTGCCAGCAGCCGGACTAGCGGGAGGTACGAGCAGTACTTC. It specifies CASSRTSGRYEQYF.

This clone appeared once. One end of the junction fails to match germline, which may point to a read error. Other DNA sequences within the sample encode an identical CDR3. This chain links TRBV12-5 with TRBJ1-1, with a weak D call TRBD1 (6 bases). The CDR3 runs to 16 residues. The germline V gene has CDR1 LGHNT and CDR2 FRNRAP. The CDR3 protein is CASGLVGGIGNTEAFF. The CDR3 nucleotides read TGTGCCAGTGGTTTGGTAGGGGGAATTGGGAACACTGAAGCTTTCTTT.

This rearrangement joins TRBV19 to TRBJ1-2, with D hard to call. Per the germline V gene, CDR1 is LNHDA and CDR2 is SQIVND (reference sequence). Trimming shortened V by 3 bases and J by 7 bases, and 15 bases separated the two germline ends. The CDR3 runs 14 residues. The CDR3 DNA is TGTGCCAGTAGTATTCAGAAATGGCCGGGTGGCTACACCTTC. This gives the protein CASSIQKWPGGYTF.

In DNA, the CDR3 is TGTGCCAGCAGCGTTAAGGGCCTTCCTAATCAGCCCCAGCATTTT. Translation gives CASSVKGLPNQPQHF. The chain has TRBV9 and TRBJ1-5, with no clear D. This CDR3 is 15 amino acids long. The V end lost 2 bases, the J end lost 4 bases, and 13 bases lay between the germline ends. Germline V gene sequence: CDR1 SGDLS, CDR2 YYNGEE.

V gene TRBV27 combines with J gene TRBJ2-2, with 10 positions matching TRBD2. CDR1 and CDR2 (germline): MNHEY, SMNVEV (reference sequence). The CDR3 has 16 residues. Trimming removed 3 bases from V and 7 bases from J; junction bases left unmatched: 8. CDR3 bases: TGTGCCAGCAGTTTTACAGCGGGAGGGCCGGTCGGGGAGCTGTTTTTT. Its translation: CASSFTAGGPVGELFF.

This clone showed up just a few times. CDR3 sequence (DNA): TGTGCCAGCAGTAACGGTGGTACCTCTGGGGCCAACGTCCTGACTTTC. Amino acid sequence: CASSNGGTSGANVLTF. The rearrangement joins TRBV6-4 to TRBJ2-6; D is unresolved. V lost 5 bases to trimming and J lost 0 bases, with 11 bases between them. This CDR3 contains 16 residues. The germline CDR1 and CDR2 sequences are MRHNA and SNTAGT.

This rearrangement joins TRBV30 to TRBJ2-1; a possible D gene is TRBD2 (6 bases). CDR1 GTSNPN and CDR2 SVGIG come from the germline V gene (reference sequence). The length of the CDR3 is 14 residues. Trimming pared 4 bases from V and 4 bases from J, leaving 14 bases between. The CDR3 spells CAWNGLGTYNEQFF. CDR3 coding DNA: TGTGCCTGGAATGGACTGGGGACTTACAATGAGCAGTTCTTC.

V is TRBV16 and J is TRBJ2-2; 7 bases are a match to TRBD1. CDR3 length equals 15 residues. V lost 2 bases, J lost 4 bases, and 4 bases stayed unmatched. Germline CDR1 is KGHSY and CDR2 is FQNENV. CDR3 sequence: CASSQDRVATGELFF. CDR3 nucleotides: TGTGCCAGCAGCCAAGACAGGGTAGCCACCGGGGAGCTGTTTTTT.

The chain links TRBV6-5 to TRBJ2-5, with a weak D call TRBD1 (6 bases). V gave up 4 bases and J gave up 4 bases, with 13 bases separating them. The CDR3 consists of 14 residues. In germline, CDR1 is MNHEY, CDR2 SVGAGI. CDR3 sequence: CASSLTQGRETQYF. CDR3 bases: TGTGCCAGCAGTTTGACGCAGGGGCGAGAGACCCAGTACTTC.

V gene TRBV5-1 combines with J gene TRBJ2-3; 8 nucleotides line up with TRBD2. Trimming removed 3 bases from V and 4 bases from J; junction bases left unmatched: 10. Germline CDR1 reads SGHRS; CDR2 reads YFSETQ. The CDR3 has 16 residues. In DNA, the CDR3 is TGCGCCAGCAGCTCCACCGGGACTAGATTGGCAGATACGCAGTATTTT. It codes for CASSSTGTRLADTQYF.

The chain links TRBV6-4 to TRBJ1-6, with D possibly being TRBD1 (5 bases). The CDR3 length is 13 residues. With 3 bases removed from V and 10 bases from J, the gap between germline ends came to 10 bases. Germline V lookup: CDR1 MRHNA, CDR2 SNTAGT. The CDR3 protein is CASSDLGESPLHF. CDR3 in DNA: TGTGCCAGCAGTGATCTAGGGGAGTCACCCCTCCACTTT.

The chain recombines TRBV5-4 with TRBJ2-3; 8 nucleotides agree with TRBD2. Germline CDR1 SGHNT, CDR2 YYREEE (reference sequence). CDR3 length: 17 residues. The V segment lost 4 bases and the J segment 2 bases; nucleotides outside the gene matches: 12. The CDR3 DNA reads TGTGCCAGCAGCCCGGGTTTTGCAGCGGGAGACACAGATACGCAGTATTTT. It translates to CASSPGFAAGDTDTQYF.

This chain joins TRBV27 and TRBJ2-7; no clear D gene. This CDR3 is built from 13 residues. Looked up from germline, CDR1 is MNHEY and CDR2 is SMNVEV (reference sequence). The germline V and J ends were trimmed by 3 bases and 2 bases, with 8 bases remaining between them. CDR3 protein: CASSLKPPYEQYF. In nucleotides, the CDR3 is TGTGCCAGCAGTTTGAAACCTCCCTACGAGCAGTACTTC.

This clone has only one observation. This chain connects TRBV23-1 to TRBJ2-5; D gene unclear. TRBV23-1 is treated as an ORF (open reading frame) with a function not yet certain. This CDR3 spans 16 amino acids. V dropped 3 bases and J dropped 4 bases, with 18 bases sitting between them. The CDR3 spells CASSHFMCDKGETQYF. CDR3 sequence (DNA): TGCGCCAGCAGTCATTTTATGTGCGACAAAGGAGAGACCCAGTACTTC.

The CDR3: CASSFFIGSPLHF. The CDR3 DNA is TGTGCCAGCAGCTTTTTCATTGGCTCACCCCTCCACTTT. This sequence joins TRBV5-4 and TRBJ1-6; D unclear. This CDR3 has 13 residues. Germline assignment: CDR1 SGHNT and CDR2 YYREEE (reference sequence). V was pared by 2 bases and J by 10 bases, with 10 bases between.

The chain joins TRBV2 to TRBJ2-1, with TRBD2 matching over 8 bases. Germline CDR1 and CDR2: SNHLY and FYNNEI. J was trimmed by 7 bases and V by 6 bases; bases with no gene match: 8. This CDR3 is 14 amino acids long. DNA for the CDR3: TGTGCCAGCAGGCCACTTGCGGGAGGAAATGAGCAGTTCTTC. Its translation is CASRPLAGGNEQFF.

This rearrangement joins TRBV13 to TRBJ2-7, with 10 bases lining up with TRBD1. Germline V gives CDR1 PRHDT, CDR2 FYEKMQ (reference sequence). This CDR3 is built from 15 residues. Trimming removed 2 bases from V and 3 bases from J; junction bases left unmatched: 4. CDR3 sequence (DNA): TGTGCCAGCAGCTTATCCGGGACAGGGGTCTACGAGCAGTACTTC. The encoded protein is CASSLSGTGVYEQYF.

V is TRBV29-1 and J is TRBJ2-7; 8 bases align to TRBD1. This CDR3 contains 12 residues. Germline lookup yields CDR1 SQVTM and CDR2 ANQGSEA. The V and J ends lost 4 bases and 3 bases, in that order; junction bases with no gene match: 2. CDR3 sequence: CSVGTGLYEQYF. The CDR3 bases are TGCAGCGTTGGGACAGGGCTCTACGAGCAGTACTTC.

This rearrangement joins TRBV10-2 to TRBJ1-1; D unresolved. In germline, CDR1 is WSHSY, CDR2 SAAADI. Trimming shortened V by 2 bases and J by 3 bases, and 13 bases separated the two germline ends. The CDR3 runs 15 residues. The CDR3, as DNA: TGCGCCAGCAGTGAGAAAAGTTCCTGGGACACTGAAGCTTTCTTT. Encoded protein: CASSEKSSWDTEAFF.

The chain couples TRBV27 to TRBJ1-2, with 9 bases that match TRBD1. This CDR3 has 16 residues. CDR1 and CDR2 from the germline V gene are MNHEY and SMNVEV (reference sequence). V lost 0 bases and J lost 8; bases outside the gene matches: 10. In DNA, the CDR3 is TGTGCCAGCAGTTTATCCTCCCGGGACAGGGATCAGGGCTACACCTTC. Translation gives CASSLSSRDRDQGYTF.

This clone was found once. This chain links TRBV5-4 with TRBJ2-7; D remains unclear. Trimming shortened V by 3 bases and J by 3 bases, and 4 bases separated the two germline ends. The CDR3 is made up of 11 amino acids. CDR1 SGHNT and CDR2 YYREEE come from the germline V gene (reference sequence). The chain's CDR3 is CASSYYYEQYF. The DNA of the CDR3 is TGTGCCAGCAGCTACTACTACGAGCAGTACTTC. Combining the CDR3 with reference TRBV5-4 and TRBJ2-7 gives the whole variable domain ETGVTQSPTHLIKTRGQQVTLRCSSQSGHNTVSWYQQALGQGPQFIFQYYREEENGRGNFPPRFSGLQFPNYSSELNVNALELDDSALYLCASSYYYEQYFGPGTRLTVT.